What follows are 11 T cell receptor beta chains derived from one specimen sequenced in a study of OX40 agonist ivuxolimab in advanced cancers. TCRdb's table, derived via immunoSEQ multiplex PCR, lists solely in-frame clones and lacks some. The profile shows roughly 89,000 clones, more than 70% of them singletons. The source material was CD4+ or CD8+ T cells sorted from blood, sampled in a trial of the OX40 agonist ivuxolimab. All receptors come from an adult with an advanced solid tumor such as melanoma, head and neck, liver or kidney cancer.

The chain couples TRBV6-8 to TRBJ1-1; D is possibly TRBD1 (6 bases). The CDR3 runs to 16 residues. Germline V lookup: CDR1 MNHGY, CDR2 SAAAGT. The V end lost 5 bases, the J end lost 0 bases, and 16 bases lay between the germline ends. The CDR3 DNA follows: TGTGCCAGCAGTCAGAACAGGGCAATCATGAACACTGAAGCTTTCTTT. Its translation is CASSQNRAIMNTEAFF.

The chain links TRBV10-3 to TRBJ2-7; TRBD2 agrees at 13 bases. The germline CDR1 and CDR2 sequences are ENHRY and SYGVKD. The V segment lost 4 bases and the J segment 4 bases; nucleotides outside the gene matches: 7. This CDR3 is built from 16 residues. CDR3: CAISGLAGGVSYEQYF. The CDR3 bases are TGTGCCATCAGTGGACTAGCGGGAGGTGTGTCATACGAGCAGTACTTC.

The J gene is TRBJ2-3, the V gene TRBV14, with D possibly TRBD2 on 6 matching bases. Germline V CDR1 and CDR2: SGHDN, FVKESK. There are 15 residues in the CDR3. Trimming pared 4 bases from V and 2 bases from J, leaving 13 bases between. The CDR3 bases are TGTGCCAGCAGCCGACTAGGAATTGACACAGATACGCAGTATTTT. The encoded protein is CASSRLGIDTDTQYF.

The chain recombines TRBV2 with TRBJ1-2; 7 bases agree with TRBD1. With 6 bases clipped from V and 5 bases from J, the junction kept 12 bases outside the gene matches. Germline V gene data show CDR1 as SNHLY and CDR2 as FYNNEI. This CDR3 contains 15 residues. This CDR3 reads CASSSQGVRLYGYTF. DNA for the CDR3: TGTGCCAGCAGCTCCCAGGGGGTCCGTCTTTATGGCTACACCTTC.

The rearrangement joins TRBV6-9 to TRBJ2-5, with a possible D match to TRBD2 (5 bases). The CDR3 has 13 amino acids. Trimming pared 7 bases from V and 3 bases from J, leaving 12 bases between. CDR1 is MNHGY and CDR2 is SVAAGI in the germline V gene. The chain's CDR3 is CASTILEEETQYF. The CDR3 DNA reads TGTGCCAGCACGATACTAGAGGAAGAGACCCAGTACTTC.

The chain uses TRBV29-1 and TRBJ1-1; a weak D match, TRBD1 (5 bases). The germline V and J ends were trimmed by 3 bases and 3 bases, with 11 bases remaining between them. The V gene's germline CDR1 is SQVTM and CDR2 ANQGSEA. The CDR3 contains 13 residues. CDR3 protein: CSVDGGVYTEAFF. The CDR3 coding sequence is TGCAGCGTTGACGGAGGGGTGTACACTGAAGCTTTCTTT.

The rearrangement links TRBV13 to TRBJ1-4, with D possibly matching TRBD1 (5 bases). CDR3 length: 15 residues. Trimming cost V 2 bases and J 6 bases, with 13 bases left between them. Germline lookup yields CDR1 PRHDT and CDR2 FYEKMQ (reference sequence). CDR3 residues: CASSLQPTAYEKLFF. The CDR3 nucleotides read TGTGCCAGCAGCTTACAGCCGACAGCCTATGAAAAACTGTTTTTT.

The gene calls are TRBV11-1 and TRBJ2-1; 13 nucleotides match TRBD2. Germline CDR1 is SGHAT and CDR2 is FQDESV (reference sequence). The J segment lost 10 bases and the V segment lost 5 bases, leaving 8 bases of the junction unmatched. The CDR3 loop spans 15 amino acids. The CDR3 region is CASSPRTSGRREQFF. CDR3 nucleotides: TGTGCCAGCAGCCCTAGGACTAGCGGGAGAAGGGAGCAGTTCTTC.

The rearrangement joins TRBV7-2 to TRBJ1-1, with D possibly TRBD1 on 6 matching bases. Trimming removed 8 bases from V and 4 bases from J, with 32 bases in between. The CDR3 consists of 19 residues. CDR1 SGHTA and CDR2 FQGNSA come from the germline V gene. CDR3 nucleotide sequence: TGTGCCAGCTTAAACTTTAATTCGGGACACATTGGAAAGAGCACTGAAGCTTTCTTT. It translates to CASLNFNSGHIGKSTEAFF.

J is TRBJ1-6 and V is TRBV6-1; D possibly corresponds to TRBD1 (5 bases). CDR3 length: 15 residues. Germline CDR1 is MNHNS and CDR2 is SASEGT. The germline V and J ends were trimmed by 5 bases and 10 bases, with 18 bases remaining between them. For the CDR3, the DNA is TGTGCCAGCAGTTGGGACGGTTCAGCGGGATCACCCCTCCACTTT. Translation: CASSWDGSAGSPLHF.

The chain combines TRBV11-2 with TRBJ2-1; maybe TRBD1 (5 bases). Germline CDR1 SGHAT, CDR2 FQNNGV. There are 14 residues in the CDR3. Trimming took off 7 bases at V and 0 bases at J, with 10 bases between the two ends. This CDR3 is CASTTDSSYNEQFF. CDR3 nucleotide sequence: TGTGCCAGCACCACCGACAGCTCCTACAATGAGCAGTTCTTC.